The 25 T cell receptor beta chains in this list originate from one sample, sequenced in a study of STAT5B mutations in CD4+ large granular lymphocyte leukemia. The assay was immunoSEQ multiplex PCR, and TCRdb's table has in-frame clones only and misses some. Of roughly 4,600 clones in the sample, about 82% were seen once. Material for sequencing was PBMCs. The receptors stem from an older man with CD4+ T-cell large granular lymphocyte leukemia.

The chain recombines TRBV19 with TRBJ2-7, with 10 bases fitting TRBD1. This CDR3 is 16 amino acids long. V lost 0 bases, J lost 13 bases, and 15 bases stayed unmatched. CDR1 is LNHDA and CDR2 is SQIVND in the germline V gene (reference sequence). The CDR3: CASSIDLGQGRSNLYF. The CDR3 DNA reads as TGTGCCAGTAGTATAGATCTGGGACAGGGGCGCTCCAACCTCTACTTC.

The rearrangement joins TRBV2 to TRBJ2-3; D remains ambiguous. V was cut by 6 bases and J by 6 bases, with 13 bases left in between. Germline loops: CDR1 SNHLY, CDR2 FYNNEI. The CDR3 spans 13 residues. The CDR3 reads CASRSRAADTQYF. The CDR3 nucleotides are TGTGCCAGCAGGAGCCGGGCAGCTGATACGCAGTATTTT.

The rearrangement uses TRBV7-2 and TRBJ2-5, with D hard to call. Germline assignment: CDR1 SGHTA and CDR2 FQGNSA. The CDR3 runs 13 residues. Trimming took 4 bases from V and 1 from J, leaving 7 bases between them. Here the CDR3 DNA reads TGTGCCAGCAGCTCCGCGTCCCAAGAGACCCAGTACTTC. As protein: CASSSASQETQYF.

V usage is TRBV6-5 and J usage is TRBJ1-6; D remains unclear. With 2 bases removed from V and 8 bases from J, the gap between germline ends came to 4 bases. Germline CDR1 is MNHEY and CDR2 is SVGAGI. The length of the CDR3 is 12 residues. The CDR3 DNA reads TGTGCCAGCAGTTACAGGGATTCACCCCTCCACTTT. This codes for CASSYRDSPLHF.

This chain joins TRBV6-1 and TRBJ1-2, with no clear D. The V gene's germline CDR1 is MNHNS and CDR2 SASEGT. The CDR3 runs to 13 residues. Trimming took off 0 bases at V and 8 bases at J, with 10 bases between the two ends. CDR3 protein: CASSEADEMGYTF. The CDR3 DNA reads TGTGCCAGCAGTGAAGCAGATGAGATGGGCTACACCTTC.

The chain links TRBV28 to TRBJ2-6; TRBD1 matches at 8 bases. This CDR3 is built from 16 residues. CDR1 and CDR2 from the germline V gene are MDHEN and SYDVKM. Trimming cost V 3 bases and J 1 base; bases outside gene matches: 2. The CDR3 region is CASSFNRGSGANVLTF. The CDR3, as DNA: TGTGCCAGCAGTTTCAACAGGGGGTCTGGGGCCAACGTCCTGACTTTC.

There are a few counts of this clone. This chain links TRBV12-5 with TRBJ2-1; D might be TRBD2 (6 bases). This CDR3 region has 15 residues. V lost 0 bases, J lost 9 bases, and 15 bases lay in between. CDR1 and CDR2 (germline): LGHNT, FRNRAP. In nucleotides, the CDR3 is TGTGCTAGTGGTTTGGTCCAGGGAACCGGGGGTGAGCAGTTCTTC. Translating it yields CASGLVQGTGGEQFF.

This chain joins TRBV6-4 and TRBJ2-1; 8 bases are shared with TRBD2. The CDR3 runs 15 residues. The V gene's germline CDR1 is MRHNA and CDR2 SNTAGT. The trim removed 0 bases at V and 4 bases at J, leaving 2 bases unmatched. CDR3 residues: CASSDSASGYNEQFF. In DNA form, the CDR3 reads TGTGCCAGCAGTGACTCGGCTAGCGGGTACAATGAGCAGTTCTTC.

This clone is a singleton in its sample. The chain uses TRBV19 and TRBJ2-3, with D possibly called TRBD1 or TRBD2 (5 bases each). Per the germline V gene, CDR1 is LNHDA and CDR2 is SQIVND (reference sequence). Trimming removed 7 bases at V and 1 base at J, with 12 bases between. The CDR3 has 14 residues. CDR3 region: CASTRGRRTDTQYF. The CDR3 nucleotides read TGTGCCAGTACGAGGGGTCGCCGCACAGATACGCAGTATTTT.

The V and J genes are TRBV28 and TRBJ2-7; 14 bases are shared with TRBD2. Losses at the gene ends were 5 bases for V and 4 bases for J; bases not matched to a gene: 1. The CDR3 is made up of 14 amino acids. Germline V lookup: CDR1 MDHEN, CDR2 SYDVKM. The CDR3 nucleotides read TGTGCCAGCAGTGGGACTAGCGGGAGTTACGAGCAGTACTTC. Its protein is CASSGTSGSYEQYF.

V and J are TRBV5-1 and TRBJ1-2; no clear D. The CDR3 covers 15 residues. The V gene's germline CDR1 is SGHRS and CDR2 YFSETQ. The V end was cut by 0 bases, the J end by 7 bases, with 16 bases between. The CDR3 DNA reads as TGCGCCAGCAGCTTGGATGTGGACCCCTTGGGTGGCTACACCTTC. Its translation is CASSLDVDPLGGYTF.

This clone showed up just a few times. V usage is TRBV5-4 and J usage is TRBJ2-5; TRBD1 aligns across 9 bases. CDR3 length equals 14 residues. J gave up 5 bases and V 2 bases, and 4 bases lay outside the gene matches. Germline loops: CDR1 SGHNT, CDR2 YYREEE (reference sequence). CDR3 sequence reads: CASSFSGTGETQYF. The CDR3 nucleotides are TGTGCCAGCAGCTTTTCCGGGACAGGGGAGACCCAGTACTTC.

Written as DNA, the CDR3 is TGTGCCAGCAGCGCAAGCGGGGAGGCGGAGACCCAGTACTTC. Amino acid sequence: CASSASGEAETQYF. The chain recombines TRBV7-9 with TRBJ2-5, with 7 bases matching TRBD2. Germline V gene sequence: CDR1 SEHNR, CDR2 FQNEAQ (reference sequence). The CDR3 is made up of 14 amino acids. Trimming at V came to 5 bases and at J to 5 bases, leaving 8 bases not matched to a gene.

The rearrangement joins TRBV5-1 to TRBJ1-4; unclear D gene. The CDR3 runs 15 residues. The germline gives CDR1 SGHRS, CDR2 YFSETQ. V was cut by 1 base and J by 4 bases, with 11 bases left in between. The CDR3 region has the DNA TGCGCCAGCAGCTTGTATTCCGGAATTAATGAAAAACTGTTTTTT. As protein: CASSLYSGINEKLFF.

This clone was seen only a few times. The chain employs TRBV18 and TRBJ2-7; TRBD2 aligns across 15 bases. The CDR3 length is 15 residues. V lost 3 bases to trimming and J lost 7 bases; unmatched junction nucleotides: 4. Germline V CDR1 and CDR2: KGHSH, LQKENI. Written as DNA, the CDR3 is TGTGCCAGCTCACCGGGACTAGCGGGAGGCGGTGAGCAGTACTTC. It is translated as CASSPGLAGGGEQYF.

The CDR3 bases are TGTGCTAGTGGTTTGGGTTACGAGCAGTACTTC. Translated, it gives CASGLGYEQYF. J is TRBJ2-7 and V is TRBV12-5, with D unresolved. Germline V gives CDR1 LGHNT, CDR2 FRNRAP. The CDR3 loop spans 11 amino acids. V lost 1 base and J 4 bases, leaving 2 bases between the germline ends.

The chain is built from TRBV12-5 and TRBJ2-7; the D call may be TRBD1 or TRBD2 (5 bases each). The germline gives CDR1 LGHNT, CDR2 FRNRAP. CDR3 length: 16 amino acids. V lost 0 bases and J 2 bases, leaving 14 bases between the germline ends. The CDR3 DNA reads as TGTGCTAGTGGTTTGGTACATTTTGGGGGAGCCTACGAGCAGTACTTC. As protein: CASGLVHFGGAYEQYF.

The V gene is TRBV7-6, the J gene TRBJ2-5; 11 positions match TRBD1. After removal of 0 bases from V and 5 bases from J, the junction contained 5 bases not matched to a gene. Germline V gene sequence: CDR1 SGHVS, CDR2 FNYEAQ. CDR3 length: 16 amino acids. The CDR3 coding sequence is TGTGCCAGCAGCTTAGCCCGGACAGGGGGCAGCGAGACCCAGTACTTC. Translated: CASSLARTGGSETQYF.

The count of this clone is one. This chain connects TRBV19 to TRBJ2-1; perhaps TRBD2 as D (6 bases). The CDR3 covers 13 residues. V lost 5 bases to trimming and J lost 7 bases, with 12 bases between them. Germline V gene lookup returns CDR1 LNHDA and CDR2 SQIVND (reference sequence). CDR3 in amino acids: CASSVSGGNEQFF. The CDR3 nucleotides are TGTGCCAGTAGTGTTAGCGGAGGTAATGAGCAGTTCTTC.

The chain couples TRBV29-1 to TRBJ2-5; 7 nucleotides line up with TRBD2. CDR1 and CDR2 from the germline V gene are SQVTM and ANQGSEA. V dropped 4 bases and J dropped 5; count of bases not matched to a gene: 1. The CDR3 runs 11 residues. The CDR3 loop reads CSVVGGETQYF. In DNA form, the CDR3 reads TGCAGCGTTGTGGGGGGGGAGACCCAGTACTTC.

The chain carries TRBV5-1 and TRBJ2-7, with D possibly matching TRBD1 (6 bases). V lost 4 bases and J lost 2, with 16 bases in between. Germline V lookup: CDR1 SGHRS, CDR2 YFSETQ. This CDR3 is 15 amino acids long. The CDR3 DNA follows: TGCGCCAGCAGCATGGGCCCGGGACAAACCTACGAGCAGTACGTC. Its protein product is CASSMGPGQTYEQYV.

The CDR3 loop is CASSGGGGQGETQYF. The CDR3 coding sequence is TGTGCCAGCAGTGGCGGGGGGGGGCAGGGGGAGACCCAGTACTTC. The V and J genes are TRBV6-1 and TRBJ2-5; 9 nucleotides line up with TRBD2. This CDR3 is built from 15 residues. With 4 bases clipped from V and 5 bases from J, the junction kept 8 bases outside the gene matches. Germline V gives CDR1 MNHNS, CDR2 SASEGT.

The chain links TRBV28 to TRBJ2-2; D call uncertain. CDR3 size: 10 residues. Germline V gives CDR1 MDHEN, CDR2 SYDVKM. V was pared by 8 bases and J by 6 bases, with 4 bases between. In DNA form, the CDR3 reads TGTGCCAGCCGTGCCGGGGAGCTGTTTTTT. Protein product: CASRAGELFF.

The chain has TRBV6-4 and TRBJ2-3, with D unresolved. CDR1 is MRHNA and CDR2 is SNTAGT in the germline V gene. Trimming removed 0 bases from V and 0 bases from J, with 4 bases in between. The CDR3 has 14 amino acids. The chain's CDR3 is CASSDSQSTDTQYF. The DNA for the CDR3 is TGTGCCAGCAGTGACTCCCAGAGCACAGATACGCAGTATTTT.

CDR3 amino acids: CASRRGRRASYNEQFF. CDR3 coding DNA: TGTGCCAGCAGACGCGGGAGGAGGGCCTCCTACAATGAGCAGTTCTTC. The chain uses TRBV28 and TRBJ2-1; 8 bases map to TRBD2. The CDR3 sequence is 16 residues long. J was trimmed by 0 bases and V by 6 bases; bases with no gene match: 7. Germline V CDR1 and CDR2: MDHEN, SYDVKM.